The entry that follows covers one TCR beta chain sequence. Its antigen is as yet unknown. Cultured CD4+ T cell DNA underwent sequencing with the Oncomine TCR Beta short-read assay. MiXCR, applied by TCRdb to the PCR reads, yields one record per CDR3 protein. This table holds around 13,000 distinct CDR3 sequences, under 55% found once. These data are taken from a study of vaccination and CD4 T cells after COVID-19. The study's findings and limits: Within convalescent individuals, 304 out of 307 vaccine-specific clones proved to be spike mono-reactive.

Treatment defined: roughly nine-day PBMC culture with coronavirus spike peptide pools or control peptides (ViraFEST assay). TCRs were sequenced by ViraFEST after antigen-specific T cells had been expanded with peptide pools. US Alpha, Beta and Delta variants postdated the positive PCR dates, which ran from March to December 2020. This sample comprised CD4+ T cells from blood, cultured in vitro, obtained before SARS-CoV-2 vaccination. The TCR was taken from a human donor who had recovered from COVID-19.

The CDR3 DNA follows: TGTGCCAGTAGTCTTGGGGCTGGATCCAAGGGCTACACCTTC. Translated, it gives CASSLGAGSKGYTF. V gene TRBV19 combines with J gene TRBJ1-2; D might be TRBD1 (5 bases). Trimming cost V 5 bases and J 8 bases, with 18 bases left between them. Germline-derived CDR1 and CDR2 are LNHDA and SQIVND (reference sequence). This CDR3 region has 14 residues.